This T cell receptor beta chain was sequenced for a study of T cells in Graves' hyperthyroidism and ophthalmopathy. CDR1 is GTSNPN, CDR2 SVGIG, per germline (reference sequence). CDR3 length equals 15 residues. The V end was cut by 1 base, the J end by 0 bases, with 10 bases between. The CDR3 regions of TCR beta were amplified from RNA transcripts. TCR CDR3 regions were first amplified by RT-PCR with HTBI primers. MiXCR was run by TCRdb on the multiplex PCR reads, yielding one entry per CDR3 protein. The data contain about 740,000 distinct CDR3 sequences, 14% of them singletons. The chain employs TRBV30 and TRBJ1-5; D might be TRBD1 (6 bases). Source material: blood. This TCR derives from a woman aged 18-29 years with Graves' hyperthyroidism. The CDR3 loop reads CAWSAGQSSNQPQHF. The DNA for the CDR3 is TGTGCCTGGAGTGCAGGACAGAGTAGCAATCAGCCCCAGCATTTT.